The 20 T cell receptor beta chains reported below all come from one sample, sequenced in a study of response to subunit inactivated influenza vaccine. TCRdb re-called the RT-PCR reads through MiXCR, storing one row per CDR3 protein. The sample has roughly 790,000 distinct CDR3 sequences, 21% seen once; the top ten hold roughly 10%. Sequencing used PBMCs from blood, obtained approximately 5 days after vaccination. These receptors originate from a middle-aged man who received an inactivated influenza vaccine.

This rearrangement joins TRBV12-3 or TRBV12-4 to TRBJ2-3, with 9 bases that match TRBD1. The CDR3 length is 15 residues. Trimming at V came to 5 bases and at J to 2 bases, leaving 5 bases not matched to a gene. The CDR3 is CASSPRDRVTDTQYF. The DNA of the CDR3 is TGTGCCAGCAGTCCCCGGGACAGGGTCACAGATACGCAGTATTTT.

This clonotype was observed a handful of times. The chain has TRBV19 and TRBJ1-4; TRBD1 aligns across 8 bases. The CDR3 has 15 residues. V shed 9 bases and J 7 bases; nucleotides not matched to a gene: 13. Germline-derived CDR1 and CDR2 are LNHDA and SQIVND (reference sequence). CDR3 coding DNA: TGTGCCAGCCATAGGACAGGGATCAACTCTGAAAAACTGTTTTTT. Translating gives CASHRTGINSEKLFF.

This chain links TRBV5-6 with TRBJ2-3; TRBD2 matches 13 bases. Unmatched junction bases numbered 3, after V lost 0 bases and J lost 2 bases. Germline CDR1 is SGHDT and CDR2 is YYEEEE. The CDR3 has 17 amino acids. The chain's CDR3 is CASSLAGTSGATDTQYF. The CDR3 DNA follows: TGTGCCAGCAGCTTGGCGGGGACTAGCGGGGCCACAGATACGCAGTATTTT.

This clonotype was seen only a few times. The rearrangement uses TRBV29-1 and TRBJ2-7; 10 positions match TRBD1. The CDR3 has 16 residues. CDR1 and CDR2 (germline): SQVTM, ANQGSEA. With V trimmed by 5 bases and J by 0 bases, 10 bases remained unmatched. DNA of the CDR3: TGCAGCGTTCGACAGGGGGCGGGCAGGAGCTCCTACGAGCAGTACTTC. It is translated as CSVRQGAGRSSYEQYF.

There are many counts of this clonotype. CDR3 region: CASSLKGGNQPQHF. For the CDR3, the DNA is TGTGCCAGCAGCTTGAAGGGAGGCAATCAGCCCCAGCATTTT. The rearrangement links TRBV5-6 to TRBJ1-5; the D is unclear. The germline V gene encodes CDR1 SGHDT and CDR2 YYEEEE. V lost 1 base and J 2 bases, leaving 7 bases between the germline ends. CDR3 length: 14 amino acids.

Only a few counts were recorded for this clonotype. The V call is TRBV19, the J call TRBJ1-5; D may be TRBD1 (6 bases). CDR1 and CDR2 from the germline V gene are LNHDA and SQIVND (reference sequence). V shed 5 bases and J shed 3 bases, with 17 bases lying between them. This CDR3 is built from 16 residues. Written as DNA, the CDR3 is TGTGCCAGTAGTCACCCCCGGGACAACCACAATCAGCCCCAGCATTTT. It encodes CASSHPRDNHNQPQHF.

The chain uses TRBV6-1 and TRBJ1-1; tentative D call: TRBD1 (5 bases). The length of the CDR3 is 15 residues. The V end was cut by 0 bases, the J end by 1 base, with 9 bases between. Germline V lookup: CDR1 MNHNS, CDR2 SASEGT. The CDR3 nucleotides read TGTGCCAGCAGTGAAGCGGACATCCCGAACACTGAAGCTTTCTTT. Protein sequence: CASSEADIPNTEAFF.

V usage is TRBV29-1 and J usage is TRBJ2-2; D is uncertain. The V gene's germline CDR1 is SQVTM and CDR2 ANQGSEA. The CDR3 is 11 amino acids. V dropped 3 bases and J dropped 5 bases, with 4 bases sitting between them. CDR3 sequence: CSVDRTGELFF. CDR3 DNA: TGCAGCGTTGATAGGACCGGGGAGCTGTTTTTT.

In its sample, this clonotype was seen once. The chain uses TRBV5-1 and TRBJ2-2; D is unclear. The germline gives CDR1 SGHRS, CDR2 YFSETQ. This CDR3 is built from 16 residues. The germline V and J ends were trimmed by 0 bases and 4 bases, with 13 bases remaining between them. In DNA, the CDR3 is TGCGCCAGCAGCTTGGAGGTCGGCTTTGGCACCGGGGAGCTGTTTTTT. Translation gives CASSLEVGFGTGELFF.

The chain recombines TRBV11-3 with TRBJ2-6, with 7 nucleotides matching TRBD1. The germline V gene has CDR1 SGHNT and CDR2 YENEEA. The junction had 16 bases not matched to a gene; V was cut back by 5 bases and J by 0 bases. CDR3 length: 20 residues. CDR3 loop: CASSPTPYRGKSSGANVLTF. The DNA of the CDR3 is TGTGCCAGCAGCCCGACACCCTACAGGGGCAAAAGCTCTGGGGCCAACGTCCTGACTTTC. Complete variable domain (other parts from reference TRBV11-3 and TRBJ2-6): EAGVVQSPRYKIIEKKQPVAFWCNPISGHNTLYWYLQNLGQGPELLIRYENEEAVDDSQLPKDRFSAERLKGVDSTLKIQPAELGDSAVYLCASSPTPYRGKSSGANVLTFGAGSRLTVL.

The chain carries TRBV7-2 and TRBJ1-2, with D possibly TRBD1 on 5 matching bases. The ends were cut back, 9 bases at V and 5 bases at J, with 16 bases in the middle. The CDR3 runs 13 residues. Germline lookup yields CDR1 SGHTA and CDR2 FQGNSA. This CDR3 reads CASGAGSKYGYTF. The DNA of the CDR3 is TGTGCCAGTGGGGCGGGGAGTAAATATGGCTACACCTTC.

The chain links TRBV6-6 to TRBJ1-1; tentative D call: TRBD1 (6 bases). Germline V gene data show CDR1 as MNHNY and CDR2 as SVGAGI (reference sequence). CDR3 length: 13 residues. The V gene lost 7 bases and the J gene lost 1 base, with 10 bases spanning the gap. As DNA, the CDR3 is TGTGCCAGCATCCCGGACAGGAACACTGAAGCTTTCTTT. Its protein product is CASIPDRNTEAFF.

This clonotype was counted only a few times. The DNA for the CDR3 is TGCAGTGCTCCCCGAGGAGACAGGGGGAAGGAGCAGTACTTC. It specifies CSAPRGDRGKEQYF. The V and J genes are TRBV20-1 and TRBJ2-7, with 9 positions matching TRBD1. CDR1 and CDR2 (germline): DFQATT, SNEGSKA (reference sequence). The CDR3 consists of 14 residues. J was trimmed by 7 bases and V by 5 bases; bases with no gene match: 12.

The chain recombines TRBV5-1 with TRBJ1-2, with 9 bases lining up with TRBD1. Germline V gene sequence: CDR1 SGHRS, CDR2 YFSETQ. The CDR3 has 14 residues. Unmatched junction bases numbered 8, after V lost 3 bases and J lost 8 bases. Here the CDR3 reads CASSSSGTGMGYTF. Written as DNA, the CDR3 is TGCGCCAGCAGCTCCTCCGGGACAGGGATGGGCTACACCTTC.

CDR3 amino acids: CASSLTSRGDTQYF. The CDR3 nucleotides are TGTGCCAGCAGTTTAACGTCCAGGGGGGATACGCAGTATTTT. The genes are TRBV28 and TRBJ2-3, with 7 nucleotides matching TRBD1. Germline values: CDR1 MDHEN, CDR2 SYDVKM. The CDR3 totals 14 residues. The V and J ends lost 2 bases and 6 bases, in that order; junction bases with no gene match: 5.

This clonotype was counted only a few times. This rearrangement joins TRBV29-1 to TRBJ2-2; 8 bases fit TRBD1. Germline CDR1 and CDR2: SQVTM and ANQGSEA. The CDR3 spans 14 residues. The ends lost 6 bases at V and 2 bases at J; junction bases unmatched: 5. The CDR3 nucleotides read TGCAGCGTCTCAGGGGGCTCAAACACCGGGGAGCTGTTTTTT. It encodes CSVSGGSNTGELFF.

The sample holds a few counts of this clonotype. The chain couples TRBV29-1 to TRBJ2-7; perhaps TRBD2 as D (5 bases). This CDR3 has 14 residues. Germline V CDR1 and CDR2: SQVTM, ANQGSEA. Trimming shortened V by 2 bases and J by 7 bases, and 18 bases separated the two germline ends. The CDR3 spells CSVELETSGLEQYF. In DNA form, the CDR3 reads TGCAGCGTTGAATTGGAGACGTCGGGGTTGGAGCAGTACTTC.

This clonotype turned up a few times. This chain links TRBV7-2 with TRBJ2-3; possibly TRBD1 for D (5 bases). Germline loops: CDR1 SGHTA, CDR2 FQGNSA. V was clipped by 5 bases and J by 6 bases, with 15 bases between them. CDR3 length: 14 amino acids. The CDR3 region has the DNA TGTGCCAGCAGCCCAGGAAGGGGTTCGGATACGCAGTATTTT. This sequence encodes CASSPGRGSDTQYF.

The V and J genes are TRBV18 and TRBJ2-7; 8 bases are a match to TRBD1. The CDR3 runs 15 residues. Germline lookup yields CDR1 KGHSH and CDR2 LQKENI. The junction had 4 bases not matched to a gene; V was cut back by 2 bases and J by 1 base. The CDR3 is CASSPEDRGSYEQYF. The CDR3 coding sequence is TGTGCCAGCTCACCAGAAGACAGGGGATCCTACGAGCAGTACTTC.

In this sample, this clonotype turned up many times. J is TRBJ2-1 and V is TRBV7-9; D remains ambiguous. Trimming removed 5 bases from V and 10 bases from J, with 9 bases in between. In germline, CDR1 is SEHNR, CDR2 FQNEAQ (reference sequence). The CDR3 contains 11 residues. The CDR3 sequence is CASSKLQEQFF. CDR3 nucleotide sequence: TGTGCCAGCAGCAAATTACAGGAGCAGTTCTTC.